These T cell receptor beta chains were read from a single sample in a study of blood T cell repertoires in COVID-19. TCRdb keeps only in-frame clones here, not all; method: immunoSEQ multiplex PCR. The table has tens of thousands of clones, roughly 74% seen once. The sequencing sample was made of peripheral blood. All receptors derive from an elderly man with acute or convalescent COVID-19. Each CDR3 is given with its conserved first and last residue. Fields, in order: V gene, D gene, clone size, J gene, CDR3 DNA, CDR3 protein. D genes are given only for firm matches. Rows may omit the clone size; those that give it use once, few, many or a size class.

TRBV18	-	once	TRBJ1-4	TGTGCCAGCTCAGAGACGTACCGGGACAACCAAAAACTGTTTTTT	CASSETYRDNQKLFF
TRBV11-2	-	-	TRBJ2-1	TGTGCCAGCAGCTTAGTGCTATACAATGAGCAGTTCTTC	CASSLVLYNEQFF
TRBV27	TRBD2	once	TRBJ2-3	TGTGCCAGCAGTTCCAAACCTGCGACTAGCGGGGCTAGCACAGATACGCAGTATTTT	CASSSKPATSGASTDTQYF
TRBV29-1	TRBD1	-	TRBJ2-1	TGCAGCGTTGAAGGCCGGGACAGGGGGCTTATTGAGCAGTTCTTC	CSVEGRDRGLIEQFF
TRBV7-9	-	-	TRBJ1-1	TGTGCCAGCAGCCGCGAGGCAGTTGGGAACACTGAAGCTTTCTTT	CASSREAVGNTEAFF
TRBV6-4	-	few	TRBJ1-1	TGTGCCAGCGGGGGGGGCTGGAACACTGAAGCTTTCTTT	CASGGGWNTEAFF
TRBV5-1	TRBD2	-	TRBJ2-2	TGCGCCAGCAGCTTGGACAGCGGGAGTAGGCGATTGACCGGGGAGCTGTTTTTT	CASSLDSGSRRLTGELFF
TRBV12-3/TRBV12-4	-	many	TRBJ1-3	TGTGCCAGCAGCTCTCTCGGGGGAACCATATATTTT	CASSSLGGTIYF
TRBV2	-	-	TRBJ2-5	TGTGCCAGCAGTGAGGACAGTCAAGAGACCCAGTACTTC	CASSEDSQETQYF
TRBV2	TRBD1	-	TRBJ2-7	TGTGCCAGCAGCCCAAGACAGGGTCATCAGTACTTC	CASSPRQGHQYF
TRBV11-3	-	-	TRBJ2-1	TGTGCCAGCAGCTTTAGAAGGGGAAGCTCCTACAATGAGCAGTTCTTC	CASSFRRGSSYNEQFF
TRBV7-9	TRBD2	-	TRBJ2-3	TGTGCCAGCAGCACCGGGACTAGCGGTACAGATACGCAGTATTTT	CASSTGTSGTDTQYF
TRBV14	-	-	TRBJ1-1	TGTGCCAGCAGCCAAGTAGGGACTAAAACTGAAGCTTTCTTT	CASSQVGTKTEAFF
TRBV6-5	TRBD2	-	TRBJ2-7	TGTGCCAGCAGCCCAGGGACTAGCGGTTCCTACGAGCAGTACTTC	CASSPGTSGSYEQYF
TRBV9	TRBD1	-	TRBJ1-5	TGTGCCAGCAGCGCACAGGGGCTTCCGGGACAGCCCCAGCATTTT	CASSAQGLPGQPQHF
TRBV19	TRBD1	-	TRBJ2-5	TGTGCCAGTAGTAAAGCACAGGGGTCAGAGACCCAGTACTTC	CASSKAQGSETQYF
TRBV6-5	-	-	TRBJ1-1	TGTGCCAGCAATTTGGTGCGAGGGCTGAACACTGAAGCTTTCTTT	CASNLVRGLNTEAFF
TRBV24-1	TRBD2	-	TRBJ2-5	TGTGCCACGAGTAGCGGGAGATTGGAGACCCAGTACTTC	CATSSGRLETQYF
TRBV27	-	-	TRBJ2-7	TGTGCCAGCAGTTTATCAGTGACTACCAATCTCGAGCAGTACTTC	CASSLSVTTNLEQYF
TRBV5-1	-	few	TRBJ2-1	TGCGCCAGCAGCTTGCAGGATGAGCAGTTCTTC	CASSLQDEQFF
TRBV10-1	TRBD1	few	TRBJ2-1	TGCGCCAGCAGTAAGGGGGCAAGTTACAATGAGCAGTTCTTC	CASSKGASYNEQFF
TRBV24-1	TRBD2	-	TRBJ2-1	TGTGCCACCAGTGATGTTAGCGGGAGGGCCCCCTACAATGAGCAGTTCTTC	CATSDVSGRAPYNEQFF
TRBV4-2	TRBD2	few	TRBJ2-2	TGTGCCAGCAGCCAAGATAGACTAGCGGCCACCGCGACGGAGCTGTTTTTT	CASSQDRLAATATELFF
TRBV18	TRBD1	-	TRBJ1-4	TGTGCCAGCTCACGGGCAGGGGGCTTGAATGAAAAACTGTTTTTT	CASSRAGGLNEKLFF
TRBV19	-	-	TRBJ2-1	TGTGCCAGTACCCTACAGGGAGGGGGTTACAATGAGCAGTTCTTC	CASTLQGGGYNEQFF
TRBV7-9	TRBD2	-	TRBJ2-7	TGTGCCAGCAGCTTCGAATCCGGGACTAGCGGATCCTACGAGCAGTACTTC	CASSFESGTSGSYEQYF
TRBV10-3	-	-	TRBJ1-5	TGTGCCATCAGTGAGTCGGGGACACGCAATCAGCCCCAGCATTTT	CAISESGTRNQPQHF
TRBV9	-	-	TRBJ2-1	TGTGCCAGCAGCGTAGGTCTGGCCACACCCTACAATGAGCAGTTCTTC	CASSVGLATPYNEQFF
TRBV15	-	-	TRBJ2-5	TGTGCCACCAGCAGAGCAGGGACTGGCGGGGAGACCCAGTACTTC	CATSRAGTGGETQYF
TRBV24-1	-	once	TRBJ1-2	TGTGCCACCAGTGATCCCCGGGATAACTATGGCTACACCTTC	CATSDPRDNYGYTF
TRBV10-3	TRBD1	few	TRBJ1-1	TGTGCCATCAGGGGACAGGGCTACACTGAAGCTTTCTTT	CAIRGQGYTEAFF
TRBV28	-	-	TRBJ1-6	TGTGCCAGCAGGTCCCTCTTTCCGAGCATCCCCCTCCACTTT	CASRSLFPSIPLHF